The 17 T cell receptor beta chains below come from one sample, sequenced in a study of T cells in Graves' hyperthyroidism and ophthalmopathy. Authors of the study amplified TCR beta CDR3 regions from RNA transcripts. A set of HTBI primers served as the primers for a first-round RT-PCR of the TCR CDR3. MiXCR, run by TCRdb on the multiplex PCR reads, gives a single entry per CDR3 protein. The table shows roughly 200,000 distinct CDR3 sequences, with about 15% occurring only once. Material: blood. These receptors came from a woman between 50 and 59 years old with Graves' hyperthyroidism.

CDR3: CASFQGQSSTDTQYF. CDR3 in DNA: TGTGCCAGTTTTCAAGGACAGTCGAGCACAGATACGCAGTATTTT. The gene calls are TRBV19 and TRBJ2-3, with D maybe TRBD1 (6 bases). The V end lost 8 bases, the J end lost 0 bases, and 15 bases lay between the germline ends. The CDR3 is 15 residues long. Per germline, CDR1 LNHDA and CDR2 SQIVND (reference sequence).

The sample holds many counts of this clonotype. V gene TRBV7-9 combines with J gene TRBJ1-2; D ambiguous. V was cut by 1 base and J by 5 bases, with 11 bases left in between. This CDR3 has 14 residues. Germline assignment: CDR1 SEHNR and CDR2 FQNEAQ (reference sequence). The CDR3 protein is CASSLESVGYGYTF. CDR3 bases: TGTGCCAGCAGCTTAGAATCGGTGGGGTATGGCTACACCTTC.

On this clonotype itself: A much larger clone lies one base from this, so it may be a read error. This rearrangement joins TRBV10-3 to TRBJ1-5; D is unclear. The CDR3 extends over 14 amino acids. Trimming removed 5 bases at V and 0 bases at J, with 8 bases between. Germline CDR1 is ENHRY and CDR2 is SYGVKD. CDR3 protein: CAISRHDSNQPQHF. CDR3 in DNA: TGTGCCATCAGTAGGCACGATAGCAATCAGCCCCAGCATTTT.

This clonotype was seen ten or more times. The chain combines TRBV20-1 with TRBJ1-3, with D perhaps matching TRBD1 (6 bases). The CDR3 has 15 residues. The germline V and J ends were trimmed by 3 bases and 0 bases, with 12 bases remaining between them. The germline V gene encodes CDR1 DFQATT and CDR2 SNEGSKA (reference sequence). CDR3 sequence: CSARAGADSGNTIYF. CDR3 coding DNA: TGCAGTGCTAGGGCGGGGGCCGACTCTGGAAACACCATATATTTT.

This clonotype has only a few counts. The chain uses TRBV13 and TRBJ2-3; TRBD2 matches 7 bases. J lost 0 bases, V lost 5 bases, and 14 bases had no gene match. The CDR3 spans 18 residues. Germline CDR1 is PRHDT and CDR2 is FYEKMQ (reference sequence). The CDR3 sequence is CASSSFSLAETSTDTQYF. The CDR3 coding sequence is TGTGCCAGCAGCAGTTTTTCCCTAGCGGAAACTAGCACAGATACGCAGTATTTT.

The chain uses TRBV5-6 and TRBJ2-5, with no clear D. With 4 bases removed from V and 4 bases from J, the gap between germline ends came to 11 bases. The CDR3 sequence is 13 residues long. CDR1 is SGHDT and CDR2 is YYEEEE in the germline V gene. CDR3 bases: TGTGCCAGCAGCCAGTTTCTCCGAGAGACCCAGTACTTC. Translation: CASSQFLRETQYF.

CDR3 residues: CASSQNPLAGGGEQYF. DNA of the CDR3: TGTGCCAGCAGCCAAAACCCACTAGCGGGAGGCGGCGAGCAGTACTTC. The genes are TRBV3-1 and TRBJ2-7; 12 nucleotides line up with TRBD2. Looked up from germline, CDR1 is LGHDT and CDR2 is YNNKEL (reference sequence). J was trimmed by 6 bases and V by 2 bases; bases with no gene match: 8. This CDR3 spans 16 amino acids.

The chain combines TRBV12-3 or TRBV12-4 with TRBJ1-1, with D uncertain. Trimming left V 10 bases short and J 1 base short, with 13 bases between. This CDR3 has 13 amino acids. This chain's CDR3 is CANKYGENTEAFF. In DNA, the CDR3 is TGTGCCAACAAATACGGGGAGAACACTGAAGCTTTCTTT.

The gene calls are TRBV7-3 and TRBJ2-7; D possibly matches TRBD1 or TRBD2 (6 bases each). V was shortened by 3 bases and J by 0 bases, with 9 bases between the two germline ends. The CDR3 contains 14 residues. The V gene's germline CDR1 is SGHTA and CDR2 FQGTGA. Here the CDR3 DNA reads TGTGCCAGCAGCTTTGGGGGGCCCTCCTACGAGCAGTACTTC. It is translated as CASSFGGPSYEQYF.

This chain joins TRBV5-1 and TRBJ1-3; D unresolved. CDR1 and CDR2 from the germline V gene are SGHRS and YFSETQ. Trimming stripped 3 bases from V and 4 bases from J, with 8 bases between. The CDR3 totals 13 residues. CDR3 residues: CASSSLAGNTIYF. CDR3 bases: TGCGCCAGCAGCTCGCTCGCCGGAAACACCATATATTTT.

V and J are TRBV4-1 and TRBJ2-2; 10 bases fit TRBD2. The J segment lost 2 bases and the V segment lost 8 bases, leaving 5 bases of the junction unmatched. CDR3 length: 15 residues. The V gene's germline CDR1 is MGHRA and CDR2 YSYEKL. The CDR3 DNA reads as TGCGCCAGCCTAGCGGGAGTGGGTAACACCGGGGAGCTGTTTTTT. As protein: CASLAGVGNTGELFF.

V usage is TRBV3-1 and J usage is TRBJ2-5; D may be TRBD1 or TRBD2 (5 bases each). Trimming cost V 3 bases and J 5 bases, with 16 bases left between them. Germline CDR1 reads LGHDT; CDR2 reads YNNKEL (reference sequence). The length of the CDR3 is 15 residues. Written as DNA, the CDR3 is TGTGCCAGCAGCCAGCCGTGGCAGGGAGACGAGACCCAGTACTTC. Its translation is CASSQPWQGDETQYF.

This clonotype occurred many times. This chain uses TRBV28 with TRBJ1-4; unclear D gene. Germline V CDR1 and CDR2: MDHEN, SYDVKM. This CDR3 is built from 15 residues. The V gene lost 2 bases and the J gene lost 4 bases, with 11 bases spanning the gap. The chain's CDR3 is CASSLMGSVNEKLFF. For the CDR3, the DNA is TGTGCCAGCAGTTTAATGGGATCGGTTAATGAAAAACTGTTTTTT.

At least ten counts were recorded for this clonotype. J is TRBJ2-3 and V is TRBV6-1, with D perhaps matching TRBD1 or TRBD2 (5 bases each). CDR3 length equals 12 residues. From germline, CDR1 is MNHNS and CDR2 SASEGT. Trimming removed 5 bases at V and 3 bases at J, with 6 bases between. The CDR3 spells CASSWGTDTQYF. CDR3 DNA sequence: TGTGCCAGCAGTTGGGGGACAGATACGCAGTATTTT.

This rearrangement joins TRBV20-1 to TRBJ2-7, with D unresolved. The CDR3 has 15 amino acids. The germline V gene encodes CDR1 DFQATT and CDR2 SNEGSKA (reference sequence). With 3 bases removed from V and 0 bases from J, the gap between germline ends came to 15 bases. The CDR3 region is CSASASGKVSYEQYF. DNA of the CDR3: TGCAGTGCTAGCGCGTCGGGCAAGGTCTCCTACGAGCAGTACTTC.

This clonotype was found a few times. J is TRBJ2-7 and V is TRBV6-1, with D possibly called TRBD1 or TRBD2 (5 bases each). The CDR3 is made up of 15 amino acids. CDR1 and CDR2 (germline): MNHNS, SASEGT. Deletions cut 6 bases from V and 0 bases from J, with 15 bases between. CDR3 sequence (DNA): TGTGCCAGCAGGACCGGGACGTGGAACTCCTACGAGCAGTACTTC. Translating gives CASRTGTWNSYEQYF.

Many counts were recorded for this clonotype. This chain joins TRBV28 and TRBJ2-7; 9 bases align to TRBD2. Per the germline V gene, CDR1 is MDHEN and CDR2 is SYDVKM. J lost 3 bases, V lost 4 bases, and 7 bases had no gene match. The CDR3 sequence is 15 residues long. Written as DNA, the CDR3 is TGTGCCAGCAGTTCCCTAGCGGGACCCTACTACGAGCAGTACTTC. Its translation is CASSSLAGPYYEQYF.